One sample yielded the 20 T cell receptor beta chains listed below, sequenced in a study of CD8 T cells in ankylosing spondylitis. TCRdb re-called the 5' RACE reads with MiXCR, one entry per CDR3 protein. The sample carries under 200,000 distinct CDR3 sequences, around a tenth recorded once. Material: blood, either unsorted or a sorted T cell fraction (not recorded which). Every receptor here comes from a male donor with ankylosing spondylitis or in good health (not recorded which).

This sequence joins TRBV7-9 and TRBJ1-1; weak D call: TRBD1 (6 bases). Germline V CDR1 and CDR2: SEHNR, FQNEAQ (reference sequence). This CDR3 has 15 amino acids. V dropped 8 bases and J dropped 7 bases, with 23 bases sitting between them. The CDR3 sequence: CASSTIRGLGDEAFF. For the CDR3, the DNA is TGTGCCAGCTCAACCATTAGGGGGTTGGGGGATGAAGCTTTCTTT. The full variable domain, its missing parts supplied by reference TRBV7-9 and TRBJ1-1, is DTGVSQNPRHKITKRGQNVTFRCDPISEHNRLYWYRQTLGQGPEFLTYFQNEAQLEKSRLLSDRFSAERPKGSFSTLEIQRTEQGDSAMYLCASSTIRGLGDEAFFGQGTRLTVV.

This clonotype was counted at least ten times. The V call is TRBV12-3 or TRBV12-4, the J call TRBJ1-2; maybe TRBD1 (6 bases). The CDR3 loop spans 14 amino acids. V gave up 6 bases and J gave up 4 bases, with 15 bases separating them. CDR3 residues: CASSQVRGPYGYTF. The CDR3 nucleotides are TGTGCCAGCAGCCAAGTCAGGGGACCCTATGGCTACACCTTC.

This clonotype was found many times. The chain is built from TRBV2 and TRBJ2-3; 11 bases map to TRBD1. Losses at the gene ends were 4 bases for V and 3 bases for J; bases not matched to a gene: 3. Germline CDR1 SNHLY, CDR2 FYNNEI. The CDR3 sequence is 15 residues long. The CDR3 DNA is TGTGCCAGCAGTGCGGACAGGGGGCAAACAGATACGCAGTATTTT. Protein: CASSADRGQTDTQYF.

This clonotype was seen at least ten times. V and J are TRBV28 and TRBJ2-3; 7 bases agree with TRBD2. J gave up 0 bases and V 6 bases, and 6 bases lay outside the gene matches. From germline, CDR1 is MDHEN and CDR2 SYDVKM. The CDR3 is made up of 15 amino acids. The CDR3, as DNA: TGTGCCAGCAGCCCAGCGGGGACGAGCACAGATACGCAGTATTTT. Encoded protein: CASSPAGTSTDTQYF.

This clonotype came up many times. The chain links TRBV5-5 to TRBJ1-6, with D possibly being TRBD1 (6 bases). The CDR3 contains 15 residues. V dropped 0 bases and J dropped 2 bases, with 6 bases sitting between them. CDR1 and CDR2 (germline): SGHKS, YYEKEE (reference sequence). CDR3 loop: CASSLGTAYNSPLHF. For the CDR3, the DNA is TGTGCCAGCAGCTTGGGGACAGCCTATAATTCACCCCTCCACTTT.

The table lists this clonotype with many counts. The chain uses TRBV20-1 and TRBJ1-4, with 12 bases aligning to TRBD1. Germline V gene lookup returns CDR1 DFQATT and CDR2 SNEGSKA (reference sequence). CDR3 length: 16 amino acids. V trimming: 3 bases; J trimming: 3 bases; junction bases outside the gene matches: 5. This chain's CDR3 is CSASGTGGRSNEKLFF. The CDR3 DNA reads TGCAGTGCTAGTGGGACAGGGGGCCGGTCTAATGAAAAACTGTTTTTT.

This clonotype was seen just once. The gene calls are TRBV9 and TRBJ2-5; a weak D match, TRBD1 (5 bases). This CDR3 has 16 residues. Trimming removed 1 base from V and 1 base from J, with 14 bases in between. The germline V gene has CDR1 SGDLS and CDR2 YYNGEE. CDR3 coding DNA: TGTGCCAGCAGCGTAACCTCAGGGAACCCCCAAGAGACCCAGTACTTC. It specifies CASSVTSGNPQETQYF.

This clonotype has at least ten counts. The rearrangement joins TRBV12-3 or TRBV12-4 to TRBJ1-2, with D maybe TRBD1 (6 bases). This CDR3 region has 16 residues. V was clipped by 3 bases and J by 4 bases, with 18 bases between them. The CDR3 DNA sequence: TGTGCCAGCAGTTTCCCAGGGGTTCGCATGATCTATGGCTACACCTTC. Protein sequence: CASSFPGVRMIYGYTF.

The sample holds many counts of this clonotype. CDR3 amino acids: CASSESRGPGFNEQFF. The CDR3 coding sequence is TGCGCCAGCAGTGAGTCGAGAGGGCCAGGTTTCAATGAGCAGTTCTTC. V and J are TRBV10-1 and TRBJ2-1; possible D gene TRBD2, 5 bases. The CDR3 length is 16 residues. Germline CDR1 WNHNN, CDR2 SYGVQD (reference sequence). Trimming pared 0 bases from V and 6 bases from J, leaving 15 bases between.

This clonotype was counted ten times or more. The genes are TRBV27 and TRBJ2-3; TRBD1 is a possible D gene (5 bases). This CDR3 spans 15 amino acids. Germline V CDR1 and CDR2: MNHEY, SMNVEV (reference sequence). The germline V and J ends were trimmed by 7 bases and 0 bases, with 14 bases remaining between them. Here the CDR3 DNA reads TGTGCCAGCACCCTACAGGCCGCTAGCACAGATACGCAGTATTTT. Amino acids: CASTLQAASTDTQYF.

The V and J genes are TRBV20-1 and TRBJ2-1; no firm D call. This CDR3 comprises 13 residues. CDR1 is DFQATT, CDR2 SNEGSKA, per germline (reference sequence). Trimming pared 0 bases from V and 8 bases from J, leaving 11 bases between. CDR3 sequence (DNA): TGCAGTGCTAGAGATCCCTATACCGATGAGCAGTTCTTC. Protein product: CSARDPYTDEQFF.

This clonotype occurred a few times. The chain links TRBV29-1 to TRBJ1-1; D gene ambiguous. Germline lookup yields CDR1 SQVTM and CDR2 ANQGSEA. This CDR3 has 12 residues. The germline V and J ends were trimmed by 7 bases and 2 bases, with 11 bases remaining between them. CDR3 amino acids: CSAHWHNTEAFF. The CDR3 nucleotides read TGCAGCGCCCATTGGCATAACACTGAAGCTTTCTTT. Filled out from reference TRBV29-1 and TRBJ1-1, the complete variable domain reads SAVISQKPSRDICQRGTSLTIQCQVDSQVTMMFWYRQQPGQSLTLIATANQGSEATYESGFVIDKFPISRPNLTFSTLTVSNMSPEDSSIYLCSAHWHNTEAFFGQGTRLTVV.

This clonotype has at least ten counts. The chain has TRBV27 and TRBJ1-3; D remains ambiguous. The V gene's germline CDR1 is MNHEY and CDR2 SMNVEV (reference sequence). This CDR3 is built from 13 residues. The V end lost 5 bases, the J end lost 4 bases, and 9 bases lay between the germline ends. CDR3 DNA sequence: TGTGCCAGCAGTCCAGCGACAGGAAACACCATATATTTT. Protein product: CASSPATGNTIYF.

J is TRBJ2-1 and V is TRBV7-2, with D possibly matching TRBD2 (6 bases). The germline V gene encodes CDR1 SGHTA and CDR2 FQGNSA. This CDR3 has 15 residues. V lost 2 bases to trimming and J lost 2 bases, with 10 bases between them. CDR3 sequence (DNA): TGTGCCAGCAGCTTATCAACGGGAGCCTACAATGAGCAGTTCTTC. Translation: CASSLSTGAYNEQFF.

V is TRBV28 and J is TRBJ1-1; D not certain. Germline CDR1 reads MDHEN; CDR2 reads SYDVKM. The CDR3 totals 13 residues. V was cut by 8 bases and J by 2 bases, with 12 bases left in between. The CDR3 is CASDPGKNTEAFF. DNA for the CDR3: TGTGCCAGCGACCCAGGAAAAAACACTGAAGCTTTCTTT.

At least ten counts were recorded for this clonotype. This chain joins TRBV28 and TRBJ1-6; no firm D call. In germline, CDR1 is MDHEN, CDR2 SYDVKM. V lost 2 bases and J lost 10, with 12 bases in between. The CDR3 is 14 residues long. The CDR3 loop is CASSLVQPNSPLHF. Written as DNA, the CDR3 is TGTGCCAGCAGTTTAGTACAACCGAACTCACCCCTCCACTTT.

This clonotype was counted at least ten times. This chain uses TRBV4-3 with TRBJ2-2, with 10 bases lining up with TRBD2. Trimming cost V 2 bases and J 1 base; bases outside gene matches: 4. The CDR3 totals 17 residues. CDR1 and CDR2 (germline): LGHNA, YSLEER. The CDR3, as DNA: TGCGCCAGCAGCCAATCCGGGACTAGCGAGAACACCGGGGAGCTGTTTTTT. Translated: CASSQSGTSENTGELFF.

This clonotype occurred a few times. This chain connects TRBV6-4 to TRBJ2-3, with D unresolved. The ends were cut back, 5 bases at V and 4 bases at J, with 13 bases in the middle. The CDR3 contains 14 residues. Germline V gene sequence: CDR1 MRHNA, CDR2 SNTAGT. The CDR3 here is CASSPGSVADTQYF. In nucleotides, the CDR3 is TGTGCCAGCAGTCCTGGTAGTGTGGCAGATACGCAGTATTTT.

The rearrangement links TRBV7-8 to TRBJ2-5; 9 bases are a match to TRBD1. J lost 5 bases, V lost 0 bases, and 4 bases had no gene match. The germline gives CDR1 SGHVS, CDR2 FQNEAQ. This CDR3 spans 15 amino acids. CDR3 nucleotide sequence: TGTGCCAGCAGCTTAGCGGGACAGGGAAGCGAGACCCAGTACTTC. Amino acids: CASSLAGQGSETQYF.

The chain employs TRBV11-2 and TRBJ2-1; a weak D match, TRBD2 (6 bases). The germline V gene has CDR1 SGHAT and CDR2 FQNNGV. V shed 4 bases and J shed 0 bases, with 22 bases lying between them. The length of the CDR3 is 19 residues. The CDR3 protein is CASSSRRGSSLSSYNEQFF. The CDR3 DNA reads TGTGCCAGCAGCTCGCGGCGGGGCTCCTCCTTGAGCTCCTACAATGAGCAGTTCTTC.